This T cell receptor beta chain appears in the sequencing data of a study of T cell repertoires in cytomegalovirus infection. Study at large: CMV epitopes, recently identified HLA-C-restricted and well-studied HLA-B-restricted, were used. Based on public TCR beta signatures, there were indications of CMV infection and of a matching HLA type. Study findings and constraints: HLA-C-restricted CMV clonotypes gave the most frequent clonotype in two of eight donors. Pooled public TCR beta family frequency picked out CMV carriers with the relevant HLA.

Germline values: CDR1 SGHVS, CDR2 FNYEAQ. This CDR3 comprises 16 residues. The V gene end was trimmed by 1 base and the J gene end by 7 bases; junction bases not matched to a gene: 8. This clonotype was detected a few times. As yet, its antigen is unknown. TCRdb independently ran MiXCR on the reads; one entry per CDR3 protein. The sample consists of approximately 730,000 distinct CDR3 sequences, around 32% of them appearing once. Sequenced material: cultured PBMCs, taken from culture after CMV antigen stimulation. This chain connects TRBV7-6 to TRBJ2-2; 8 nucleotides match TRBD2. This TCR was recovered from a human donor in good health (CMV status not recorded). Some clones in this sample may be carry-over from other donors' samples. In nucleotides, the CDR3 is TGTGCCAGCAGCTTAGGAACGGGAGGGCCGATCGGGGAGCTGTTTTTT. Protein product: CASSLGTGGPIGELFF.